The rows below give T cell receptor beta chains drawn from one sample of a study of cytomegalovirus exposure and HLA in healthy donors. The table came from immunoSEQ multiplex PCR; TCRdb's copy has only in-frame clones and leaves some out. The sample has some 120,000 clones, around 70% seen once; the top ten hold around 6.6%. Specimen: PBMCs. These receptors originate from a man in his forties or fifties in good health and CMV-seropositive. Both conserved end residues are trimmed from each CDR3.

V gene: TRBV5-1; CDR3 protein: ASSLGTVYNSPLH
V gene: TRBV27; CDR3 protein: ASSLLGQQETQY
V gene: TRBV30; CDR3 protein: AWGRGRGGPDTQY
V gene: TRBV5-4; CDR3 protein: ASSKPGTGAWEQY
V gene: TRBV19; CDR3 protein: ASRRQGQETQY
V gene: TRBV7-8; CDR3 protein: ASTSDRKGVSNQPQH
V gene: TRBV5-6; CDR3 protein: ASSLVQGVGDRGANVLT
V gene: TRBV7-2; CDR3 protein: ASSLAAGGLETQY
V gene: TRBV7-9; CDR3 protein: SSSFRTDTQY
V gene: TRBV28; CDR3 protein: ASSSTGHMNYGYT
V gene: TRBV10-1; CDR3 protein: ASSDVRSGANVLT
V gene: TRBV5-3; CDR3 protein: ARSSGTGLVEQY
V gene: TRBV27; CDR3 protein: ASSQQGARRDEKLF
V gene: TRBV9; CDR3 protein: ASSGRDRVGNTGELF
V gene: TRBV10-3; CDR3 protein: AISESVRDEQY
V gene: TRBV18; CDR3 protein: ASSERALAGNNEQF
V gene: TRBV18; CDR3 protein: ASFTASGRTDTQY
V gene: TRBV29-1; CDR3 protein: SVRTGSGNTIY
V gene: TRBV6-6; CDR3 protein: ASSYGTTRSNEQF
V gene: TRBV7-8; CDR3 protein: ASSLTSGDYEQY
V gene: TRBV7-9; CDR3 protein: ASSLEIENYGYT
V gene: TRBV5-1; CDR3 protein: ASSPGEGYEKLF
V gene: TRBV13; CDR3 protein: ASSLTGANEQF
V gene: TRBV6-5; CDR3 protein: ASRRLGQGVIEQY
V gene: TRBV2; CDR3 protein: ASTGTSETRGTYEQY
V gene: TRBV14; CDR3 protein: ASSQGGRGNEQY
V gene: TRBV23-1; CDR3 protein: ASSQSSGYEKLF
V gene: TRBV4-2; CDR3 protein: ASSQSGSPYEQY
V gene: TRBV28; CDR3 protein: ASSEPRGQKLLNTEAF
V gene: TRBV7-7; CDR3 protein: ASSPSAAPAETQY
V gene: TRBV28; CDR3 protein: ASSLSPGDIYEQY
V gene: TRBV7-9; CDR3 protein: ASSLDRHNTEAF
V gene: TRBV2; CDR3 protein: ASSLTDSNQPQH
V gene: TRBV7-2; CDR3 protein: ASSSQTGNTEAF
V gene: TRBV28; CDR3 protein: ASSLKLPYTETQY
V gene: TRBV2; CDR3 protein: ASSRQDYSNQPQH
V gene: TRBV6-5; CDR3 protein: ASSPRRDRGDYT
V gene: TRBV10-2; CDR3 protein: ASSEQGIDEQF
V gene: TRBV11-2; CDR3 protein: ASSPREPYEQY
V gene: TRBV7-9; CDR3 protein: ASSPPRGEYGYT
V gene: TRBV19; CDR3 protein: ASSILPGGIGETQY